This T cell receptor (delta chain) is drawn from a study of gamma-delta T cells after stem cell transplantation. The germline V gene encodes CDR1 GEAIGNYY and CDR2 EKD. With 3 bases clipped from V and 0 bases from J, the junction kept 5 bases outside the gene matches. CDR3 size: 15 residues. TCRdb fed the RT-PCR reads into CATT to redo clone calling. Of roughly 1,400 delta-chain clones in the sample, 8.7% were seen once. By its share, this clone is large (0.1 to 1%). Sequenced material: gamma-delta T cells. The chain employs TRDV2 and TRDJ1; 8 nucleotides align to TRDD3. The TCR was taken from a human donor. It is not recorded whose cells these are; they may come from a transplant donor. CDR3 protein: CACDPLGAHTDKLIF. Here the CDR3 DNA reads TGTGCCTGTGACCCACTGGGGGCCCACACCGATAAACTCATCTTT.